Below are 16 T cell receptor beta chains sequenced from a single sample in a study of T cells after yellow fever vaccination. TCRdb ran MiXCR on the 5' RACE reads and lists one entry per CDR3 protein. The sample yields 250,000 to 350,000 distinct CDR3 sequences, 3.5% to 4.5% seen once. Sequencing used PBMCs, obtained 15 days after the yellow fever booster vaccination. Source of these receptors: a man aged 18 to 30 who received the YFV17D yellow fever vaccine.

This chain joins TRBV5-1 and TRBJ2-1; 7 nucleotides agree with TRBD1. V gave up 4 bases and J gave up 5 bases; unmatched junction bases: 3. This CDR3 spans 13 amino acids. Germline CDR1 is SGHRS and CDR2 is YFSETQ. The CDR3 protein is CASSQGQNNEQFF. The CDR3 coding sequence is TGCGCCAGCAGCCAGGGACAGAACAATGAGCAGTTCTTC.

In this sample, this clonotype turned up a few times. The rearrangement uses TRBV24-1 and TRBJ2-1, with D possibly matching TRBD1 (7 bases). The length of the CDR3 is 15 residues. V lost 5 bases, J lost 0 bases, and 10 bases lay in between. Germline CDR1 reads KGHDR; CDR2 reads SFDVKD. CDR3 DNA sequence: TGTGCCACCAGTGGCGGGACAGTCTCCTACAATGAGCAGTTCTTC. Protein: CATSGGTVSYNEQFF.

This clonotype showed up many times. The V call is TRBV5-1, the J call TRBJ2-2; no clear D. CDR1 is SGHRS, CDR2 YFSETQ, per germline. The ends were cut back, 8 bases at V and 1 base at J, with 3 bases in the middle. The CDR3 extends over 11 amino acids. The CDR3 spells CARGNTGELFF. DNA of the CDR3: TGCGCCAGGGGGAACACCGGGGAGCTGTTTTTT.

There are a few counts of this clonotype. The V call is TRBV6-1, the J call TRBJ2-3; D possibly corresponds to TRBD1 (5 bases). This CDR3 comprises 13 residues. Germline loops: CDR1 MNHNS, CDR2 SASEGT. Trimming removed 5 bases from V and 5 bases from J, with 11 bases in between. The CDR3 nucleotides are TGTGCCAGCAGTTTAGTGGGGCGAGATACGCAGTATTTT. This translates into CASSLVGRDTQYF.

In its sample, this clonotype was seen many times. This sequence joins TRBV18 and TRBJ2-7; 9 bases match TRBD1. Looked up from germline, CDR1 is KGHSH and CDR2 is LQKENI. With V trimmed by 2 bases and J by 0 bases, 23 bases remained unmatched. This CDR3 comprises 22 residues. CDR3 sequence reads: CASSPSLSGQGLRDFGSYEQYV. In nucleotides, the CDR3 is TGTGCCAGCTCACCAAGCCTTTCGGGACAGGGATTAAGGGACTTTGGCTCCTACGAGCAGTACGTC.

This clonotype was observed a handful of times. This rearrangement joins TRBV30 to TRBJ1-3, with D unclear. Trimming pared 4 bases from V and 3 bases from J, leaving 7 bases between. The CDR3 has 12 amino acids. Germline loops: CDR1 GTSNPN, CDR2 SVGIG (reference sequence). This CDR3 reads CAWNRDGNTIYF. The CDR3 DNA is TGTGCCTGGAATCGGGATGGAAACACCATATATTTT.

The chain is built from TRBV6-5 and TRBJ1-1; TRBD1 aligns across 8 bases. The ends lost 6 bases at V and 4 bases at J; junction bases unmatched: 13. This CDR3 is built from 16 residues. In germline, CDR1 is MNHEY, CDR2 SVGAGI. The CDR3 is CASRPDRGRMSTEAFF. The CDR3 DNA reads as TGTGCCAGCAGGCCTGACAGGGGCCGCATGAGCACTGAAGCTTTCTTT.

In this sample, this clonotype turned up many times. This chain connects TRBV10-3 to TRBJ1-2, with 9 bases lining up with TRBD1. V gave up 7 bases and J gave up 4 bases; unmatched junction bases: 16. CDR3 size: 17 residues. Per germline, CDR1 ENHRY and CDR2 SYGVKD. In DNA, the CDR3 is TGTGCCATCACCACAACGCCTGAGACAGGGGGACCCTATGGCTACACCTTC. This codes for CAITTTPETGGPYGYTF.

At least ten counts were recorded for this clonotype. The chain uses TRBV20-1 and TRBJ2-5, with D unclear. From germline, CDR1 is DFQATT and CDR2 SNEGSKA (reference sequence). Trimming took 1 base from V and 5 from J, leaving 17 bases between them. The CDR3 totals 15 residues. This CDR3 reads CSARAVVEQLETQYF. The CDR3 DNA reads as TGCAGTGCTAGAGCTGTGGTTGAACAGTTGGAGACCCAGTACTTC.

A few counts support this clonotype. The rearrangement links TRBV12-3 or TRBV12-4 to TRBJ2-4; TRBD1 aligns across 7 bases. V dropped 5 bases and J dropped 2; count of bases not matched to a gene: 6. The CDR3 consists of 15 residues. The CDR3 DNA follows: TGTGCCAGCAGTGGGACAGCCTCGACCAAAAACATTCAGTACTTC. Translating it yields CASSGTASTKNIQYF.

In its sample, this clonotype was seen many times. This chain uses TRBV20-1 with TRBJ1-1, with D hard to call. Germline V gene lookup returns CDR1 DFQATT and CDR2 SNEGSKA (reference sequence). The CDR3 contains 14 residues. Trimming shortened V by 4 bases and J by 3 bases, and 15 bases separated the two germline ends. The CDR3 is CSAIPAEVDTEAFF. CDR3 DNA: TGCAGTGCTATTCCGGCGGAGGTGGACACTGAAGCTTTCTTT.

This clonotype was seen only a few times. The chain has TRBV7-3 and TRBJ1-6; D uncertain. Germline V CDR1 and CDR2: SGHTA, FQGTGA. V was cut by 1 base and J by 9 bases, with 10 bases left in between. This CDR3 has 14 residues. The CDR3 region has the DNA TGTGCCAGCAGCTTAAGGGGTCGGGGTTCACCCCTCCACTTT. The encoded protein is CASSLRGRGSPLHF.

Ten or more counts support this clonotype. The V call is TRBV12-3 or TRBV12-4, the J call TRBJ2-1; 8 bases are a match to TRBD2. Germline trimming cut 4 bases from V and 2 bases from J; bases unmatched to any gene: 4. The CDR3 consists of 15 residues. The DNA for the CDR3 is TGTGCCAGCAGTTATGGTAGCGGGACCTACAATGAGCAGTTCTTC. Its protein product is CASSYGSGTYNEQFF.

This clonotype has only a few counts. The V and J genes are TRBV7-6 and TRBJ2-3; perhaps TRBD1 as D (5 bases). Germline values: CDR1 SGHVS, CDR2 FNYEAQ. V lost 9 bases, J lost 8 bases, and 15 bases lay in between. The CDR3 length is 12 residues. The CDR3 loop is CASRSHQGTQYF. For the CDR3, the DNA is TGTGCCAGTAGATCACATCAGGGTACGCAGTATTTT.

This clonotype was observed many times. The chain recombines TRBV7-9 with TRBJ2-1; perhaps TRBD1 as D (6 bases). The germline gives CDR1 SEHNR, CDR2 FQNEAQ (reference sequence). The CDR3 loop spans 15 amino acids. Trimming took 8 bases from V and 3 from J, leaving 17 bases between them. As DNA, the CDR3 is TGTGCCAGCGGACCCCAAACAGGGTACTACAATGAGCAGTTCTTC. Amino acid sequence: CASGPQTGYYNEQFF.

This clonotype was recorded at least ten times. The rearrangement links TRBV20-1 to TRBJ2-3, with D possibly called TRBD1 or TRBD2 (5 bases each). Between the trimmed V and J ends, which lost 2 bases and 2 bases, there was a span of 11 bases. There are 14 residues in the CDR3. From germline, CDR1 is DFQATT and CDR2 SNEGSKA (reference sequence). CDR3 region: CSARRDGDTDTQYF. The CDR3 nucleotides read TGCAGTGCTAGAAGGGACGGCGACACAGATACGCAGTATTTT.